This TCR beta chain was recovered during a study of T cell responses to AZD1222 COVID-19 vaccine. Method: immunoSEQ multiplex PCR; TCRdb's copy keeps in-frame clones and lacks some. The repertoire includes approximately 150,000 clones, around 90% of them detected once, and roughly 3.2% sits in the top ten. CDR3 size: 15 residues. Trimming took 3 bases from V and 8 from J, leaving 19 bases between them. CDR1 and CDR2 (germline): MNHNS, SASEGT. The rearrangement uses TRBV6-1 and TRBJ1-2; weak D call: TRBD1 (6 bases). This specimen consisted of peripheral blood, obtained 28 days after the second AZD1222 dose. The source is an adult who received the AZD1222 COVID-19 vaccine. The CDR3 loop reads CASSEISGAAGGYTF. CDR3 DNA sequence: TGTGCCAGCAGTGAGATTTCAGGGGCCGCCGGAGGCTACACCTTC.